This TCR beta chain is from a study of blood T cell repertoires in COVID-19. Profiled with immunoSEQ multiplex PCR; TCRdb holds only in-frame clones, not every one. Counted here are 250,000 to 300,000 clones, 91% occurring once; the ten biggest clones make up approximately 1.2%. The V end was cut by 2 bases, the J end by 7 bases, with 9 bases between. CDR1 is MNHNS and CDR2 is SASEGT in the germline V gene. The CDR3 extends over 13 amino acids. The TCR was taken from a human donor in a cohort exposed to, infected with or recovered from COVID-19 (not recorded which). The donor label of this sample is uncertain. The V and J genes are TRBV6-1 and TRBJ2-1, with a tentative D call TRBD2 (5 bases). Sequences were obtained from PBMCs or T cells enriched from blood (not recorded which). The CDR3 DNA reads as TGTGCCAGCAGTGAACGAGGGCCGAATGAGCAGTTCTTC. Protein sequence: CASSERGPNEQFF.